This T cell receptor delta chain appears in the sequencing data of a study of gamma-delta chains in newborns, infants, children (dated by TCRdb to about 2019). For the wider study: According to the study title, microbial exposure causes polyclonal expansion of innate gammadelta T cells right after birth. The study examined the way microbial exposure affected innate gammadelta T cell populations in human newborns right after birth.

The reads were generated on an Illumina MiSeq. For TCRdb, the public reads were processed anew by CATT, and duplicate DNA sequences were folded into one row. A total of some 10,000 delta-chain clones appear in this sample, approximately 10% of them only once. The ten largest clones capture under 10% of the sample. This clone was seen only a few times. The antigen this receptor binds is unknown. One end of the junction varies from germline; a read error may be responsible. CDR1 and CDR2, per the germline V gene, are GEAIGNYY and EKD. The CDR3 contains 17 residues, cysteine and phenylalanine counted. The retained sequence is limited to the CDR3, 51 bases, with the frame set at the first base.

This clonotype was sampled from a child who was a newborn, infant or young child, either healthy, febrile or measles-vaccinated (not recorded which). Input material: blood. Recombination joined TRDV2 with TRDJ3; the D gene is possibly TRDD3, with 6 bases matching. The encoded CDR3 is CACDEIRGTWDTRQTFF. The DNA sequence reads TGTGCCTGTGATGAGATACGCGGGACCTGGGACACCCGACAGACGTTTTTC.